The following is a T cell receptor beta chain sequence with its context. What it recognizes is unknown. TCRdb's table, derived via immunoSEQ multiplex PCR, lists solely in-frame clones and lacks some. Among some 650,000 clones, 95% to 98% were seen once, and the ten largest hold around 0.06%. Germline V gives CDR1 SGDLS, CDR2 YYNGEE. The length of the CDR3 is 16 residues. V was pared by 4 bases and J by 1 base, with 10 bases of the junction left unmatched. The data were taken from a study of shared clonotypes between healthy human individuals. Looking at the study overall: Serving as donors were a couple of women and a few men, whose ages spanned 18 to 49.

Study-wide results and limits: Generation probabilities of non-shared clonotypes were lower (relative to those shared by all four donors). Across a handful of donors, naive CD4 shared around 5.1%, naive CD8 more than 3%, memory CD4 about 2.5%, memory CD8 0.4% to 0.5%.

This receptor was identified in a woman in her twenties or thirties in good health. The sample taken for sequencing was naive CD4+ T cells sorted from blood. The subset denotes: CD45RA+ positively selected. V gene TRBV9 combines with J gene TRBJ2-7; 8 bases are shared with TRBD2. In nucleotides, the CDR3 is TGTGCCAGCAGCCCGCGCCCGGGACTAGGTTCCTACGAGCAGTACTTC. This sequence encodes CASSPRPGLGSYEQYF.